These 9 T cell receptor beta chains were sequenced from one sample in a study of Tregs in tolerant kidney transplant recipients. Data came from immunoSEQ multiplex PCR; TCRdb stores just in-frame clones and leaves some out. This sample has 68,000 or so clones, with over 80% found just once. The source material was CD4+ T cells from blood. The receptors were sampled from a human donor in good health.

V gene TRBV27 combines with J gene TRBJ2-2, with D possibly being TRBD1 or TRBD2 (5 bases each). This CDR3 is 15 amino acids long. CDR1 is MNHEY, CDR2 SMNVEV, per germline (reference sequence). V shed 3 bases and J shed 4 bases, with 12 bases lying between them. This CDR3 reads CASSFWDLGTGELFF. The CDR3 nucleotides read TGTGCCAGCAGTTTCTGGGACCTCGGCACCGGGGAGCTGTTTTTT.

This rearrangement joins TRBV10-3 to TRBJ1-5; D not resolved. Germline CDR1 and CDR2: ENHRY and SYGVKD. This CDR3 spans 14 amino acids. V dropped 10 bases and J dropped 7 bases, with 20 bases sitting between them. The CDR3, as DNA: TGTGCCAGCAAAGCGGGTGGTAATGGGCAGCCCCAGCATTTT. This translates into CASKAGGNGQPQHF.

This chain's CDR3 is CASSVQAKNIQYF. CDR3 DNA sequence: TGTGCCAGCTCAGTACAAGCCAAAAACATTCAGTACTTC. The J gene is TRBJ2-4, the V gene TRBV18; D is unresolved. Deletions cut 5 bases from V and 0 bases from J, with 5 bases between. The germline V gene has CDR1 KGHSH and CDR2 LQKENI. The CDR3 contains 13 residues.

This chain connects TRBV6-1 to TRBJ2-5, with unresolved D. V lost 2 bases, J lost 6 bases, and 1 base lay in between. CDR1 MNHNS and CDR2 SASEGT come from the germline V gene. The CDR3 is 10 amino acids. CDR3 sequence (DNA): TGTGCCAGCAGTGAAAAGACCCAGTACTTC. Amino acid sequence: CASSEKTQYF.

The table lists this clone with a count of one. V and J are TRBV19 and TRBJ1-3; D is uncertain. The CDR3 is 17 amino acids. V was shortened by 0 bases and J by 1 base, with 13 bases between the two germline ends. The germline gives CDR1 LNHDA, CDR2 SQIVND (reference sequence). In DNA, the CDR3 is TGTGCCAGTAGTATAGATCCCCCCGGGCTTTCTGGAAACACCATATATTTT. This gives the protein CASSIDPPGLSGNTIYF.

The V call is TRBV7-2, the J call TRBJ1-3; D might be TRBD1 (5 bases). Trimming pared 5 bases from V and 9 bases from J, leaving 11 bases between. The V gene's germline CDR1 is SGHTA and CDR2 FQGNSA. The CDR3 sequence is 12 residues long. For the CDR3, the DNA is TGTGCCAGCAGCCACCCCGGGGGCACCATATATTTT. Translation: CASSHPGGTIYF. The full variable domain, in which reference TRBV7-2 and TRBJ1-3 provide the parts outside the CDR3, is GAGVSQSPSNKVTEKGKDVELRCDPISGHTALYWYRQSLGQGLEFLIYFQGNSAPDKSGLPSDRFSAERTGGSVSTLTIQRTQQEDSAVYLCASSHPGGTIYFGEGSWLTVV.

This clone has only one observation. This chain links TRBV5-6 with TRBJ2-1; TRBD2 aligns across 12 bases. The V and J ends lost 4 bases and 3 bases, in that order; junction bases with no gene match: 8. The germline V gene encodes CDR1 SGHDT and CDR2 YYEEEE. The CDR3 extends over 17 amino acids. DNA for the CDR3: TGTGCCAGCAGCAAAGCCGGGACTAGCGGGTTCTACAATGAGCAGTTCTTC. Its protein is CASSKAGTSGFYNEQFF. The complete variable domain, with remaining parts taken from reference TRBV5-6 and TRBJ2-1, reads DAGVTQSPTHLIKTRGQQVTLRCSPKSGHDTVSWYQQALGQGPQFIFQYYEEEERQRGNFPDRFSGHQFPNYSSELNVNALLLGDSALYLCASSKAGTSGFYNEQFFGPGTRLTVL.

The CDR3 DNA is TGTGCCAGCAGCCCGAATGACGGAACTTTTGGCGGGGAGCTGTTTTTT. Translated, it gives CASSPNDGTFGGELFF. The rearrangement uses TRBV11-3 and TRBJ2-2, with D unresolved. CDR3 length: 16 amino acids. V dropped 5 bases and J dropped 7 bases, with 20 bases sitting between them. The germline V gene encodes CDR1 SGHNT and CDR2 YENEEA.

DNA for the CDR3: TGTGCCAGCAGTGAAGCCCGATCGGGCTGGCTAAACACAGATACGCAGTATTTT. Encoded protein: CASSEARSGWLNTDTQYF. The chain employs TRBV2 and TRBJ2-3, with D hard to call. V was shortened by 0 bases and J by 2 bases, with 18 bases between the two germline ends. CDR3 length: 18 residues. Germline V gene lookup returns CDR1 SNHLY and CDR2 FYNNEI.